Below are 19 T cell receptor beta chains sequenced from a single sample in a study of cytomegalovirus exposure and HLA in healthy donors. PCR amplification relied on 60 Vbeta primers (plus 13 Jbeta primers). Generated by immunoSEQ multiplex PCR, the TCRdb table keeps only in-frame clones and is missing some. The top ten hold 2.8% of the sample, which has 150,000 to 180,000 clones, 65% to 80% seen once. The source material was PBMCs. The receptors shown here come from a man between 18 and 35 years old in good health and CMV-seronegative.

CDR3 in amino acids: CASSPSIDSYGYTF. The DNA of the CDR3 is TGTGCCAGCTCACCATCAATCGACAGCTATGGCTACACCTTC. The rearrangement links TRBV18 to TRBJ1-2, with D possibly being TRBD1 (5 bases). V shed 2 bases and J shed 4 bases, with 11 bases lying between them. The germline CDR1 and CDR2 sequences are KGHSH and LQKENI. This CDR3 comprises 14 residues.

This CDR3 is CASSHLYRGDGGFF. The CDR3 DNA is TGCGCCAGCAGCCATCTCTACAGGGGGGACGGAGGTTTCTTT. The V call is TRBV4-1, the J call TRBJ1-1; 8 bases fit TRBD1. V gave up 3 bases and J gave up 13 bases; unmatched junction bases: 13. The germline V gene has CDR1 MGHRA and CDR2 YSYEKL. CDR3 size: 14 residues.

The chain is built from TRBV10-3 and TRBJ2-3, with D unresolved. Germline V lookup: CDR1 ENHRY, CDR2 SYGVKD. V gave up 0 bases and J gave up 2 bases, with 12 bases separating them. The CDR3 runs 16 residues. Here the CDR3 DNA reads TGTGCCATCAGTGAGTCGAACAGCCCCTCCACAGATACGCAGTATTTT. Encoded protein: CAISESNSPSTDTQYF.

The V gene is TRBV6-5, the J gene TRBJ1-2, with TRBD1 as a possible D gene (6 bases). The CDR3 consists of 13 residues. Trimming removed 6 bases from V and 2 bases from J, with 10 bases in between. Germline V gives CDR1 MNHEY, CDR2 SVGAGI. CDR3 residues: CASSLDRNYGYTF. The CDR3 nucleotides are TGTGCCAGCAGCCTCGACAGGAACTATGGCTACACCTTC.

The rearrangement joins TRBV5-4 to TRBJ1-2; D possibly corresponds to TRBD1 (6 bases). Germline CDR1 and CDR2: SGHNT and YYREEE (reference sequence). The CDR3 loop spans 15 amino acids. The V end was cut by 4 bases, the J end by 4 bases, with 17 bases between. CDR3 sequence (DNA): TGTGCCAGCAGCACGGTGGCGGCAGGGGCCTATGGCTACACCTTC. Translation: CASSTVAAGAYGYTF.

The rearrangement uses TRBV28 and TRBJ1-6; 7 bases line up with TRBD1. V gave up 7 bases and J gave up 0 bases; unmatched junction bases: 6. Germline CDR1 is MDHEN and CDR2 is SYDVKM. This CDR3 region has 16 residues. The CDR3 DNA sequence: TGTGCCAGCAACAATCCAGGGGGCTCCTATAATTCACCCCTCCACTTT. Amino acid sequence: CASNNPGGSYNSPLHF.

The chain uses TRBV6-5 and TRBJ2-2; D remains unclear. Germline V gene sequence: CDR1 MNHEY, CDR2 SVGAGI. The CDR3 has 15 residues. Trimming shortened V by 2 bases and J by 3 bases, and 10 bases separated the two germline ends. The CDR3 region has the DNA TGTGCCAGCAGTTACCGCGGCAGTTACACCGGGGAGCTGTTTTTT. It yields the protein CASSYRGSYTGELFF.

The chain carries TRBV9 and TRBJ1-6, with D tentatively TRBD1 (5 bases). The CDR3 is 14 amino acids. CDR1 SGDLS and CDR2 YYNGEE come from the germline V gene. V dropped 0 bases and J dropped 6 bases, with 7 bases sitting between them. CDR3 nucleotide sequence: TGTGCCAGCAGCGTAGGACAGTTTAATTCACCCCTCCACTTT. Residues: CASSVGQFNSPLHF. The full variable domain, rest sourced from reference TRBV9 and TRBJ1-6, is DSGVTQTPKHLITATGQRVTLRCSPRSGDLSVYWYQQSLDQGLQFLIQYYNGEERAKGNILERFSAQQFPDLHSELNLSSLELGDSALYFCASSVGQFNSPLHFGNGTRLTVT.

This rearrangement joins TRBV5-5 to TRBJ1-1, with D unresolved. The germline CDR1 and CDR2 sequences are SGHKS and YYEKEE (reference sequence). Trimming left V 1 base short and J 4 bases short, with 20 bases between. The CDR3 totals 17 residues. CDR3 sequence: CASSLSVVTRAGTEAFF. CDR3 coding DNA: TGTGCCAGCAGCTTGTCAGTCGTTACGCGGGCCGGCACTGAAGCTTTCTTT.

In this sample, this clone turned up a few times. The V and J genes are TRBV27 and TRBJ2-5; a possible D gene is TRBD2 (6 bases). Per the germline V gene, CDR1 is MNHEY and CDR2 is SMNVEV (reference sequence). The CDR3 extends over 17 amino acids. The ends were cut back, 5 bases at V and 0 bases at J, with 19 bases in the middle. CDR3 region: CASSTPSRRGDQETQYF. The CDR3 region has the DNA TGTGCCAGCAGTACCCCCTCCCGGCGGGGTGACCAAGAGACCCAGTACTTC.

The CDR3 protein is CASSPRGGQATEAFF. CDR3 sequence (DNA): TGTGCCAGCAGTCCAAGGGGGGGACAGGCCACTGAAGCTTTCTTT. The rearrangement links TRBV28 to TRBJ1-1, with 8 nucleotides matching TRBD1. V was pared by 5 bases and J by 4 bases, with 9 bases of the junction left unmatched. CDR1 MDHEN and CDR2 SYDVKM come from the germline V gene. The CDR3 is made up of 15 amino acids.

The rearrangement uses TRBV7-3 and TRBJ2-2; a possible D gene is TRBD1 (5 bases). Between the trimmed V and J ends, which lost 2 bases and 1 base, there was a span of 11 bases. CDR1 is SGHTA and CDR2 is FQGTGA in the germline V gene. The CDR3 covers 16 residues. The CDR3 DNA reads TGTGCCAGCAGCTTAGGTGGGCAGGGGAACACCGGGGAGCTGTTTTTT. Translating gives CASSLGGQGNTGELFF.

CDR3 loop: CASSTTGVRNTEAFF. The DNA for the CDR3 is TGTGCCAGTAGTACTACAGGGGTAAGGAACACTGAAGCTTTCTTT. This rearrangement joins TRBV19 to TRBJ1-1, with 7 positions matching TRBD1. This CDR3 has 15 residues. V gave up 4 bases and J gave up 1 base; unmatched junction bases: 6. CDR1 LNHDA and CDR2 SQIVND come from the germline V gene (reference sequence).

This clone was counted a single time. This sequence joins TRBV5-1 and TRBJ2-1; 10 positions agree with TRBD1. CDR3 length: 15 amino acids. Losses at the gene ends were 4 bases for V and 9 bases for J; bases not matched to a gene: 10. Germline V lookup: CDR1 SGHRS, CDR2 YFSETQ. CDR3 in amino acids: CASSTGQGSPVEQFF. The CDR3 coding sequence is TGCGCCAGCAGCACGGGACAGGGGAGTCCCGTTGAGCAGTTCTTC. The full variable domain, its missing parts supplied by reference TRBV5-1 and TRBJ2-1, is KAGVTQTPRYLIKTRGQQVTLSCSPISGHRSVSWYQQTPGQGLQFLFEYFSETQRNKGNFPGRFSGRQFSNSRSEMNVSTLELGDSALYLCASSTGQGSPVEQFFGPGTRLTVL.

This chain uses TRBV5-6 with TRBJ2-7, with 9 positions matching TRBD2. The CDR3 is 15 amino acids. Trimming removed 4 bases from V and 3 bases from J; junction bases left unmatched: 8. CDR1 and CDR2 (germline): SGHDT, YYEEEE. The CDR3 reads CASSPLAGDIYEQYF. The CDR3 DNA follows: TGTGCCAGCAGCCCCTTAGCGGGGGACATCTACGAGCAGTACTTC.

CDR3 loop: CASSPPQGAAVTGELFF. The CDR3, as DNA: TGTGCCAGCAGCCCACCACAGGGGGCGGCGGTGACCGGGGAGCTGTTTTTT. The chain has TRBV13 and TRBJ2-2, with 9 bases identical to TRBD1. Losses at the gene ends were 5 bases for V and 5 bases for J; bases not matched to a gene: 12. Germline CDR1 is PRHDT and CDR2 is FYEKMQ (reference sequence). The CDR3 runs 17 residues.

Regarding this clone: Other DNA sequences in the sample encode the same CDR3. The V gene is TRBV7-2, the J gene TRBJ2-1; 7 bases match TRBD2. CDR1 and CDR2 from the germline V gene are SGHTA and FQGNSA. The CDR3 loop spans 16 amino acids. Trimming took 5 bases from V and 7 from J; bases not matched to a gene: 14. The CDR3 coding sequence is TGTGCCAGCAGCCTGGAAAGAGGACTAGGCCTGAATGAGCAGTTCTTC. This translates into CASSLERGLGLNEQFF. Full variable domain (missing parts from reference TRBV7-2 and TRBJ2-1): GAGVSQSPSNKVTEKGKDVELRCDPISGHTALYWYRQSLGQGLEFLIYFQGNSAPDKSGLPSDRFSAERTGGSVSTLTIQRTQQEDSAVYLCASSLERGLGLNEQFFGPGTRLTVL.

The chain has TRBV5-1 and TRBJ2-3; D perhaps matches TRBD2 (6 bases). The CDR3 is 16 residues long. Germline CDR1 and CDR2: SGHRS and YFSETQ. Trimming cost V 1 base and J 4 bases, with 16 bases left between them. CDR3 protein: CASSLPSTRTADTQYF. CDR3 bases: TGCGCCAGCAGCTTGCCCTCGACTAGGACGGCAGATACGCAGTATTTT.

The chain links TRBV11-2 to TRBJ2-5; D is ambiguous. V was trimmed by 3 bases and J by 2 bases, leaving 13 bases between them. This CDR3 is built from 15 residues. Germline CDR1 SGHAT, CDR2 FQNNGV. This CDR3 reads CASSLAKSFQETQYF. The CDR3 bases are TGTGCCAGCAGCTTGGCCAAGTCTTTTCAAGAGACCCAGTACTTC.